This entry lists 8 T cell receptor beta chains sequenced from one sample in a study of cytotoxic CD8 clonotypes in ibrutinib-treated CLL. The method was immunoSEQ multiplex PCR; TCRdb's version includes in-frame clones alone and lacks a portion of them. The sample consists of about 200,000 clones, over 60% of them appearing once. The sample consisted of PBMCs, taken after 24 months of ibrutinib treatment. The receptors originated from a human donor with chronic lymphocytic leukemia.

The chain combines TRBV21-1 with TRBJ2-1; TRBD2 reflects the table's D call only, with no check against the DNA. TRBV21-1 has pseudogene status. The CDR3 extends over 16 amino acids. CDR3 protein: CASTLTTSGPNNEQFF. In DNA, the CDR3 is TGTGCCAGCACCCTGACGACTAGCGGTCCAAACAATGAGCAGTTCTTC.

The genes are TRBV29-1 and TRBJ2-5; a weak D match, TRBD1 (5 bases). CDR1 and CDR2 (germline): SQVTM, ANQGSEA. The V end was cut by 7 bases, the J end by 5 bases, with 17 bases between. CDR3 length: 13 amino acids. As DNA, the CDR3 is TGCAGCGGTTTTGGGCAGTCAGGGGAGACCCAGTACTTC. It specifies CSGFGQSGETQYF.

This clone appeared a single time. The chain is built from TRBV7-2 and TRBJ2-6; maybe TRBD1 (6 bases). Between the trimmed V and J ends, which lost 5 bases and 0 bases, there was a span of 20 bases. The CDR3 spans 19 residues. From germline, CDR1 is SGHTA and CDR2 FQGNSA. The CDR3 spells CASSPPPDRPNSGANVLTF. The CDR3 DNA sequence: TGTGCCAGCAGCCCCCCACCAGACAGGCCCAACTCTGGGGCCAACGTCCTGACTTTC.

The chain couples TRBV9 to TRBJ2-7; D remains unclear. Germline CDR1 and CDR2: SGDLS and YYNGEE. The CDR3 runs to 13 residues. V lost 4 bases to trimming and J lost 0 bases, with 8 bases between them. CDR3 DNA: TGTGCCAGCAGCTCAGTCAGCTCCTACGAGCAGTACTTC. Amino acid sequence: CASSSVSSYEQYF.

This clone was picked up one time. The V and J genes are TRBV19 and TRBJ2-5; D unclear. Germline loops: CDR1 LNHDA, CDR2 SQIVND (reference sequence). CDR3 length: 14 residues. Between the trimmed V and J ends, which lost 3 bases and 5 bases, there was a span of 13 bases. The CDR3 sequence is CASSMVQTMETQYF. CDR3 DNA sequence: TGTGCCAGTAGTATGGTACAGACCATGGAGACCCAGTACTTC. The complete variable domain, with remaining parts taken from reference TRBV19 and TRBJ2-5, reads DGGITQSPKYLFRKEGQNVTLSCEQNLNHDAMYWYRQDPGQGLRLIYYSQIVNDFQKGDIAEGYSVSREKKESFPLTVTSAQKNPTAFYLCASSMVQTMETQYFGPGTRLLVL.

V gene TRBV5-6 combines with J gene TRBJ2-4; a weak D match, TRBD1 (6 bases). The V end lost 0 bases, the J end lost 0 bases, and 10 bases lay between the germline ends. Germline V gives CDR1 SGHDT, CDR2 YYEEEE. The length of the CDR3 is 16 residues. The CDR3 spells CASSLGTELAKNIQYF. The DNA for the CDR3 is TGTGCCAGCAGCTTGGGGACAGAATTAGCCAAAAACATTCAGTACTTC.

This sequence joins TRBV6-5 and TRBJ2-1; D perhaps matches TRBD2 (5 bases). The CDR3 contains 15 residues. Germline assignment: CDR1 MNHEY and CDR2 SVGAGI. The V and J ends lost 4 bases and 9 bases respectively, with 19 bases between them. CDR3 loop: CASSLVPRAETEQFF. For the CDR3, the DNA is TGTGCCAGCAGTTTGGTCCCGCGGGCAGAAACTGAGCAGTTCTTC.

This clone was seen more than once but under ten times. V and J are TRBV30 and TRBJ2-5, with D unclear. The CDR3 has 12 amino acids. V shed 8 bases and J shed 1 base, with 11 bases lying between them. The germline V gene has CDR1 GTSNPN and CDR2 SVGIG (reference sequence). For the CDR3, the DNA is TGTGCCCGTGACGGATTCCAAGAGACCCAGTACTTC. Encoded protein: CARDGFQETQYF.